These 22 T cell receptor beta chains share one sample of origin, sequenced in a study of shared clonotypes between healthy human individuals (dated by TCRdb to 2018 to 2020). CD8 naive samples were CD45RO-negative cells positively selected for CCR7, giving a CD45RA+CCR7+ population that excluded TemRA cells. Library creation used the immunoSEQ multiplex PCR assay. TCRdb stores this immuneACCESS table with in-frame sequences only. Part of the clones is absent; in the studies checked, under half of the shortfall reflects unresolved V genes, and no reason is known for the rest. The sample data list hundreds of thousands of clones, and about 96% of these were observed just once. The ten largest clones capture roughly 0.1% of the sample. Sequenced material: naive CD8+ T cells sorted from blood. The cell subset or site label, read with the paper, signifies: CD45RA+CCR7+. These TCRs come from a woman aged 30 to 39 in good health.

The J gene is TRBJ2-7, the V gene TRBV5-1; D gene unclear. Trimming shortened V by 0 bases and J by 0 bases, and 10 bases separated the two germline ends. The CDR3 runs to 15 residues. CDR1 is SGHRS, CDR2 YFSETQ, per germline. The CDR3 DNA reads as TGCGCCAGCAGCTTGGATAAGTTCGGCTCCTACGAGCAGTACTTC. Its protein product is CASSLDKFGSYEQYF.

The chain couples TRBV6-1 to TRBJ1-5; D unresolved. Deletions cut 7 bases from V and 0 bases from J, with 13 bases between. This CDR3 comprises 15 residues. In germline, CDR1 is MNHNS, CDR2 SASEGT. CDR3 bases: TGTGCCAGCATCTCGGCAGTTTATAGCAATCAGCCCCAGCATTTT. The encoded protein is CASISAVYSNQPQHF.

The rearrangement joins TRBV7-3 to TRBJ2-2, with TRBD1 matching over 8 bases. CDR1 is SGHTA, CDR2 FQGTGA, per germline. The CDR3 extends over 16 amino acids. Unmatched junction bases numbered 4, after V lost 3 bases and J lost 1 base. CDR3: CASSLDRVMNTGELFF. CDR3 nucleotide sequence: TGTGCCAGCAGCTTGGACAGGGTTATGAACACCGGGGAGCTGTTTTTT.

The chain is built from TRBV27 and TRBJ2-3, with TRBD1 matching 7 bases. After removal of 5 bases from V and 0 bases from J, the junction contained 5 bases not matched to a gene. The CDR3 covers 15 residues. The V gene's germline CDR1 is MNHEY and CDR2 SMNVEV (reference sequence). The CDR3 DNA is TGTGCCAGCAGTGGGGGACAGTTTAGCACAGATACGCAGTATTTT. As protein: CASSGGQFSTDTQYF.

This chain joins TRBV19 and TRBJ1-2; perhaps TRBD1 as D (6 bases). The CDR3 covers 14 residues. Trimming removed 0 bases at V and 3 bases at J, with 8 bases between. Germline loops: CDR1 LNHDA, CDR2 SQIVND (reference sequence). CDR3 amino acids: CASSIDTGHYGYTF. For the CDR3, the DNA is TGTGCCAGTAGTATAGATACAGGGCACTATGGCTACACCTTC. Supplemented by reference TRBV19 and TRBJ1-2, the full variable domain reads DGGITQSPKYLFRKEGQNVTLSCEQNLNHDAMYWYRQDPGQGLRLIYYSQIVNDFQKGDIAEGYSVSREKKESFPLTVTSAQKNPTAFYLCASSIDTGHYGYTFGSGTRLTVV.

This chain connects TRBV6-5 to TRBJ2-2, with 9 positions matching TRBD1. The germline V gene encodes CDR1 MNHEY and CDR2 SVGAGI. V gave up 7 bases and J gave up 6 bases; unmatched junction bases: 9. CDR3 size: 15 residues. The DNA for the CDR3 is TGTGCCAGCATGGTGGGACAGGGCTTTTCCGGGGAGCTGTTTTTT. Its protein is CASMVGQGFSGELFF.

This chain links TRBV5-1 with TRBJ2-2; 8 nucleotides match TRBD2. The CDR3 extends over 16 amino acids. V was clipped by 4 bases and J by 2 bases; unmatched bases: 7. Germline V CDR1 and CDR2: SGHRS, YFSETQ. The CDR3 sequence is CASSLLSGSNTGELFF. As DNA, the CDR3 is TGCGCCAGCAGCCTTCTCAGCGGGAGCAACACCGGGGAGCTGTTTTTT.

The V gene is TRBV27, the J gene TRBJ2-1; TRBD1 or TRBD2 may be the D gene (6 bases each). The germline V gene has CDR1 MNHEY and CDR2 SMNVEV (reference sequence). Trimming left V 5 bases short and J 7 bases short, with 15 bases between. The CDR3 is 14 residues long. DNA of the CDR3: TGTGCCAGCAGTGGGGGGCAGGGAGTAAATGAGCAGTTCTTC. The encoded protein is CASSGGQGVNEQFF.

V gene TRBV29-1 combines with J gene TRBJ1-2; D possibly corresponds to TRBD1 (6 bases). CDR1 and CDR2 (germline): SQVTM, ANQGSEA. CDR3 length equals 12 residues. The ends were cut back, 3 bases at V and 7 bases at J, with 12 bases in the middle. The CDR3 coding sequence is TGCAGCGTTGAGAGGGGGGCGCCTGGCTACACCTTC. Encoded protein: CSVERGAPGYTF.

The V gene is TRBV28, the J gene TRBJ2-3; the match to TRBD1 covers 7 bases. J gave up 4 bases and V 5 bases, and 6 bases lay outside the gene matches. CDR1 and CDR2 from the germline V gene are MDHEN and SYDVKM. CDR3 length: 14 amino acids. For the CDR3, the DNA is TGTGCCAGCAGTCCTAAACAGGGGCCAGATACGCAGTATTTT. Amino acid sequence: CASSPKQGPDTQYF.

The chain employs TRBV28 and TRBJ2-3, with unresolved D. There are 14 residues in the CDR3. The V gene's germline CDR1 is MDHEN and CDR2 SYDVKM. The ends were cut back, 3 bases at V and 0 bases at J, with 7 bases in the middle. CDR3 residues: CASSLWPSTDTQYF. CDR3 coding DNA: TGTGCCAGCAGTTTGTGGCCTAGCACAGATACGCAGTATTTT.

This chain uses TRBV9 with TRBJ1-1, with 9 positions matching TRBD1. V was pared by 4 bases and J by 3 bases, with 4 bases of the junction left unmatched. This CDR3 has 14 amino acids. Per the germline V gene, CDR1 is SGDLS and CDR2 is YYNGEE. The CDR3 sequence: CASSSGDRDTEAFF. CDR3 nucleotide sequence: TGTGCCAGCAGCTCGGGGGACAGGGACACTGAAGCTTTCTTT.

The CDR3 is CASSMGHRTGADTQYF. The CDR3 DNA follows: TGTGCCAGCAGCATGGGCCACCGAACAGGAGCAGATACGCAGTATTTT. V gene TRBV5-6 combines with J gene TRBJ2-3; perhaps TRBD1 as D (5 bases). Germline values: CDR1 SGHDT, CDR2 YYEEEE. The CDR3 runs 16 residues. Trimming shortened V by 4 bases and J by 4 bases, and 19 bases separated the two germline ends.

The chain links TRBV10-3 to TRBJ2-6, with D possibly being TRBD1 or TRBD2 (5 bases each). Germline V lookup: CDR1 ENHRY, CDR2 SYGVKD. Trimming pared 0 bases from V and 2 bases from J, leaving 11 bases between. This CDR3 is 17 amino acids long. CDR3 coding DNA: TGTGCCATCAGTGAGTCGGGGGATATGGCTGGGGCCAACGTCCTGACTTTC. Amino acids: CAISESGDMAGANVLTF.

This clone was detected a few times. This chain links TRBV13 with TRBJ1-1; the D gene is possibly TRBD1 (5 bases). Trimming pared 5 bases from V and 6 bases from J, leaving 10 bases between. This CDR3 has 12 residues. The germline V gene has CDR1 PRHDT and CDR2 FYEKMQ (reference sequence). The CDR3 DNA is TGTGCCAGCAGCCCCGGGACTTCTGAAGCTTTCTTT. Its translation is CASSPGTSEAFF.

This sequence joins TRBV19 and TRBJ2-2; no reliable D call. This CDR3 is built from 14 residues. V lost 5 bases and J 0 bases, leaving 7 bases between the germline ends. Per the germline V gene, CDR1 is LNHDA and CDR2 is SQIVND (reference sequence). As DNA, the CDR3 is TGTGCCAGTAGTTATGGGACGAACACCGGGGAGCTGTTTTTT. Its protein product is CASSYGTNTGELFF.

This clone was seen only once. CDR3 bases: TGTGCCAGCAGTGAATGGGGCGGAGTCGGGTACGAGCAGTACTTC. Its translation is CASSEWGGVGYEQYF. The chain couples TRBV6-1 to TRBJ2-7; TRBD1 is a possible D gene (5 bases). Germline loops: CDR1 MNHNS, CDR2 SASEGT. Trimming removed 2 bases from V and 4 bases from J, with 15 bases in between. The length of the CDR3 is 15 residues.

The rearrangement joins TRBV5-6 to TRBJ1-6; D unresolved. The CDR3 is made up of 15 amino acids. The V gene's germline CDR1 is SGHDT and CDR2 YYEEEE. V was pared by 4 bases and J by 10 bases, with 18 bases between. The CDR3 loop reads CASSIYSGWRSPLHF. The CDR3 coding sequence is TGTGCCAGCAGCATCTACAGCGGATGGCGCTCACCCCTCCACTTT.

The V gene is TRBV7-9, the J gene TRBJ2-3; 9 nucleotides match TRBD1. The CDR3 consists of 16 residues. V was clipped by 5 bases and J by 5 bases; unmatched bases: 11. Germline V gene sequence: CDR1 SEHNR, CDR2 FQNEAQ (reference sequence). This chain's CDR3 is CASSVTGTGLVDTQYF. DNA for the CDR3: TGTGCCAGCAGCGTAACCGGGACAGGGCTTGTAGATACGCAGTATTTT.

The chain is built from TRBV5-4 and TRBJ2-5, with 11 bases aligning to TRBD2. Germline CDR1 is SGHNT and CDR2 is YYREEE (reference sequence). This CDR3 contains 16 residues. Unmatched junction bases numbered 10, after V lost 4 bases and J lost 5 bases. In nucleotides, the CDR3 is TGTGCCAGCAGCCAGGTACTAGCGGGAGAGGAGGAGACCCAGTACTTC. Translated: CASSQVLAGEEETQYF.

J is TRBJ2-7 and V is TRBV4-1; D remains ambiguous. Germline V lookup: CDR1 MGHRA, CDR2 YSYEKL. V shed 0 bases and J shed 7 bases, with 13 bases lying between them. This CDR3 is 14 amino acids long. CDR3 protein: CASSQDLAGDEQYF. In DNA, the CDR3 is TGCGCCAGCAGCCAAGATCTTGCTGGGGATGAGCAGTACTTC.

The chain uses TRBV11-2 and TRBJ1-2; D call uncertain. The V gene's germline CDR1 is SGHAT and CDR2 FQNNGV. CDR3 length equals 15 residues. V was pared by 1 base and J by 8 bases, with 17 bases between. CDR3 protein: CASSLVANPRFGYTF. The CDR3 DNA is TGTGCCAGCAGCTTAGTTGCTAACCCCCGTTTCGGCTACACCTTC.